These 21 T cell receptor beta chains share one sample of origin, sequenced in a study of vaccination and CD4 T cells after COVID-19. Their cognate antigens are unknown. Documented treatment: roughly 11-day PBMC culture with coronavirus spike peptide pools or control peptides (ViraFEST assay). Sequencing of cultured CD4+ T cell DNA used the Oncomine TCR Beta short-read assay. TCRdb used MiXCR to reprocess the PCR reads, holding one entry per CDR3 protein. The sample lists approximately 21,000 distinct CDR3 sequences; around 50% were seen once. Sequencing was done on a sample of cultured CD4+ T cells from blood. These TCRs come from a human donor with COVID-19.

The chain has TRBV18 and TRBJ2-7; D is perhaps TRBD2 (6 bases). Trimming cost V 3 bases and J 7 bases, with 19 bases left between them. There are 15 residues in the CDR3. Germline V gene lookup returns CDR1 KGHSH and CDR2 LQKENI. The CDR3 nucleotides read TGTGCCAGCTCACCCCTCGGGACTGGTGAGATGGAGCAGTACTTC. Translated, it gives CASSPLGTGEMEQYF.

The gene calls are TRBV2 and TRBJ2-7; tentatively, D is TRBD1 (6 bases). Trimming removed 6 bases at V and 1 base at J, with 13 bases between. Germline CDR1 reads SNHLY; CDR2 reads FYNNEI. The CDR3 contains 14 residues. CDR3 in DNA: TGTGCCAGCAGGGCTGACAGGCCTTCCTACGAGCAGTACTTC. Its protein product is CASRADRPSYEQYF.

This clonotype was counted only a few times. V is TRBV7-8 and J is TRBJ2-7; possible D gene TRBD2, 6 bases. Germline CDR1 and CDR2: SGHVS and FQNEAQ. With 1 base removed from V and 7 bases from J, the gap between germline ends came to 20 bases. The CDR3 sequence is 16 residues long. The chain's CDR3 is CASSLGRGTSNREQYF. Here the CDR3 DNA reads TGTGCCAGCAGCTTAGGGAGGGGAACATCGAATAGGGAGCAGTACTTC.

This chain uses TRBV27 with TRBJ2-5; D possibly corresponds to TRBD1 (6 bases). CDR3 size: 14 residues. V lost 5 bases, J lost 4 bases, and 14 bases lay in between. The germline gives CDR1 MNHEY, CDR2 SMNVEV (reference sequence). In DNA, the CDR3 is TGTGCCAGCAGTGGGGGCGGATGGGGAGAGACCCAGTACTTC. Protein product: CASSGGGWGETQYF.

The chain links TRBV20-1 to TRBJ1-4; 8 bases are a match to TRBD1. The ends lost 6 bases at V and 5 bases at J; junction bases unmatched: 8. This CDR3 is 14 amino acids long. Germline V gives CDR1 DFQATT, CDR2 SNEGSKA (reference sequence). Written as DNA, the CDR3 is TGCAGTGCCCCTACGGACAGGGTGAATGAAAAACTGTTTTTT. It specifies CSAPTDRVNEKLFF.

The rearrangement uses TRBV20-1 and TRBJ2-7; 7 nucleotides align to TRBD1. This CDR3 region has 13 residues. J lost 4 bases, V lost 7 bases, and 10 bases had no gene match. Germline CDR1 DFQATT, CDR2 SNEGSKA (reference sequence). The CDR3 bases are TGCAGTGTCGAACCCCGACAGGGTTACGAGCAGTACTTC. This translates into CSVEPRQGYEQYF.

This clonotype turned up a few times. Here the CDR3 DNA reads TGTGCCAGCAGAACAGACTTGTGGGGAAACACCATATATTTT. Its translation is CASRTDLWGNTIYF. J is TRBJ1-3 and V is TRBV6-1; no firm D call. Trimming removed 6 bases at V and 4 bases at J, with 13 bases between. Germline CDR1 is MNHNS and CDR2 is SASEGT. This CDR3 has 14 residues.

This clonotype occurred a few times. The chain links TRBV7-3 to TRBJ1-1; D remains unclear. This CDR3 contains 13 residues. V was pared by 0 bases and J by 5 bases, with 7 bases between. CDR1 is SGHTA and CDR2 is FQGTGA in the germline V gene. CDR3 loop: CASSLTGSTEAFF. The CDR3 coding sequence is TGTGCCAGCAGCTTAACAGGGTCTACTGAAGCTTTCTTT.

The V call is TRBV2, the J call TRBJ1-2, with 9 bases matching TRBD1. V lost 5 bases to trimming and J lost 4 bases; unmatched junction nucleotides: 2. Germline values: CDR1 SNHLY, CDR2 FYNNEI. CDR3 length: 13 residues. The CDR3 nucleotides read TGTGCCAGCAGTCGGGACAGGGCCTATGGCTACACCTTC. It codes for CASSRDRAYGYTF.

This clonotype has just a few counts. The chain couples TRBV15 to TRBJ2-1, with TRBD2 matching 7 bases. The length of the CDR3 is 15 residues. Germline CDR1 LNHNV, CDR2 YYDKDF (reference sequence). V dropped 5 bases and J dropped 5; count of bases not matched to a gene: 9. The CDR3 DNA is TGTGCCACCAGCCGACGAGCGGGGATGGACAATGAGCAGTTCTTC. It is translated as CATSRRAGMDNEQFF.

The chain has TRBV5-4 and TRBJ1-1, with D maybe TRBD1 (6 bases). V shed 3 bases and J shed 3 bases, with 9 bases lying between them. Germline values: CDR1 SGHNT, CDR2 YYREEE (reference sequence). There are 13 residues in the CDR3. The CDR3 nucleotides read TGTGCCAGCAGCTCGGACAGCTACACTGAAGCTTTCTTT. Translating it yields CASSSDSYTEAFF.

This chain connects TRBV19 to TRBJ2-7; D is unresolved. Germline lookup yields CDR1 LNHDA and CDR2 SQIVND (reference sequence). V was shortened by 2 bases and J by 4 bases, with 15 bases between the two germline ends. This CDR3 is 15 amino acids long. CDR3: CASSIKRLSRYEQYF. As DNA, the CDR3 is TGTGCCAGTAGTATAAAACGCCTATCGAGGTACGAGCAGTACTTC.

This clonotype was detected only a few times. This chain uses TRBV24-1 with TRBJ1-5; weak D call: TRBD1 (5 bases). Trimming took 1 base from V and 2 from J, leaving 14 bases between them. The length of the CDR3 is 17 residues. Germline V gives CDR1 KGHDR, CDR2 SFDVKD. The CDR3 protein is CATSDLWQGTGNQPQHF. The CDR3 region has the DNA TGTGCCACCAGTGATTTATGGCAGGGAACAGGCAATCAGCCCCAGCATTTT.

This clonotype was seen a handful of times. The chain has TRBV20-1 and TRBJ1-5; D unclear. Germline V gene sequence: CDR1 DFQATT, CDR2 SNEGSKA (reference sequence). The V gene lost 6 bases and the J gene lost 2 bases, with 14 bases spanning the gap. The CDR3 is 14 residues long. This chain's CDR3 is CSASTSRGNQPQHF. The CDR3 DNA follows: TGCAGTGCCTCGACAAGTAGGGGCAATCAGCCCCAGCATTTT.

The chain joins TRBV12-3 or TRBV12-4 to TRBJ1-5, with D maybe TRBD1 (6 bases). The CDR3 covers 13 residues. The V and J ends lost 7 bases and 7 bases respectively, with 14 bases between them. The CDR3 nucleotides read TGTGCCAGCAATATACAGGGATTACAGCCCCAGCATTTT. Amino acids: CASNIQGLQPQHF.

V and J are TRBV6-1 and TRBJ1-4; 7 nucleotides align to TRBD1. Germline V gene sequence: CDR1 MNHNS, CDR2 SASEGT. V lost 7 bases to trimming and J lost 3 bases; unmatched junction nucleotides: 5. This CDR3 contains 14 residues. The CDR3 reads CASTPGTANEKLFF. In nucleotides, the CDR3 is TGTGCCAGCACTCCCGGGACAGCTAATGAAAAACTGTTTTTT.

V gene TRBV27 combines with J gene TRBJ2-4; no firm D call. Trimming shortened V by 6 bases and J by 6 bases, and 0 bases separated the two germline ends. The CDR3 runs to 9 residues. Germline-derived CDR1 and CDR2 are MNHEY and SMNVEV (reference sequence). The CDR3 loop is CASRNIQYF. The CDR3 DNA is TGTGCCAGCAGAAACATTCAGTACTTC.

The rearrangement joins TRBV6-2 or TRBV6-3 to TRBJ2-5, with a weak D call TRBD1 (6 bases). V lost 5 bases to trimming and J lost 2 bases, with 15 bases between them. Germline V gives CDR1 MNHEY, CDR2 SVGEGT. This CDR3 has 15 amino acids. This CDR3 reads CASSGTRGLQETQYF. Written as DNA, the CDR3 is TGTGCCAGCAGTGGGACAAGGGGCCTTCAAGAGACCCAGTACTTC.

Comment on this clonotype: Mismatch with germline at one junction end may stem from a read error. This rearrangement joins TRBV2 to TRBJ1-2; no firm D call. The CDR3 sequence is 12 residues long. Germline V gives CDR1 SNHLY, CDR2 FYNNEI. The CDR3 nucleotides are TGTGCCAGCAGTGAATGGTTCGATGGCCACACCTTC. It is translated as CASSEWFDGHTF.

This clonotype was observed once. The rearrangement links TRBV5-1 to TRBJ1-1, with a tentative D call TRBD1 (5 bases). Germline V gene data show CDR1 as SGHRS and CDR2 as YFSETQ. Trimming left V 4 bases short and J 0 bases short, with 13 bases between. The CDR3 spans 15 residues. The DNA for the CDR3 is TGCGCCAGCAGCCCCCTCCGGGGGGTGAACACTGAAGCTTTCTTT. Amino acids: CASSPLRGVNTEAFF.

The chain links TRBV2 to TRBJ1-1; D call uncertain. In germline, CDR1 is SNHLY, CDR2 FYNNEI. The CDR3 runs to 14 residues. Trimming left V 2 bases short and J 10 bases short, with 17 bases between. The CDR3 nucleotides are TGTGCCAGCAGTGAAACCAGGACTTCGTGGGGAGCTTTCTTT. Amino acid sequence: CASSETRTSWGAFF.